This T cell receptor beta chain derives from a study of PD-L1 blockade in urothelial cancer. Study-level information: T cells numbered a median of around 150,000 in the blood samples.

The sample's time point: pretreatment peripheral blood. Locally advanced or metastatic urothelial carcinoma was diagnosed in the patients. The CDR3 totals 11 residues. Trimming removed 9 bases from V and 8 bases from J, with 13 bases in between. The germline V gene has CDR1 MDHEN and CDR2 SYDVKM. Sequencing was performed with immunoSEQ multiplex PCR; in TCRdb, only in-frame clones are kept and a portion is missing. The sample holds about 130,000 clones; approximately 88% are singletons and the top ten take under 3.5%. The TCR originated in a man aged 45-65 years with urothelial cancer. The chain employs TRBV28 and TRBJ1-2; tentatively, D is TRBD1 (6 bases). The sequences come from PBMCs, collected around atezolizumab (anti-PD-L1) treatment. CDR3 amino acids: CASRTEYGYTF. For the CDR3, the DNA is TGTGCCAGTCGGACAGAGTACGGCTACACCTTC.